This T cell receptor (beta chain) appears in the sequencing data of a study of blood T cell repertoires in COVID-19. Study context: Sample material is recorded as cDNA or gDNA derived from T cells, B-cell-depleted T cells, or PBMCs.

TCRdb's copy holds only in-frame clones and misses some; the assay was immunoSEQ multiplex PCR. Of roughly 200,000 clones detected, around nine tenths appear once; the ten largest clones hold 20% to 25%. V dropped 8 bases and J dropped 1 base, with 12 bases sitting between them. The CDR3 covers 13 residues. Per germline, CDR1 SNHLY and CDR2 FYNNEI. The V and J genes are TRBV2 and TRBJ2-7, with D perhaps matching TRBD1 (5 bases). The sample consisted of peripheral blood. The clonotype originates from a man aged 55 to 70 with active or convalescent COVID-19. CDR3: CASADSNSYEQYF. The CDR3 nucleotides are TGTGCCAGCGCCGACAGTAATTCCTACGAGCAGTACTTC.